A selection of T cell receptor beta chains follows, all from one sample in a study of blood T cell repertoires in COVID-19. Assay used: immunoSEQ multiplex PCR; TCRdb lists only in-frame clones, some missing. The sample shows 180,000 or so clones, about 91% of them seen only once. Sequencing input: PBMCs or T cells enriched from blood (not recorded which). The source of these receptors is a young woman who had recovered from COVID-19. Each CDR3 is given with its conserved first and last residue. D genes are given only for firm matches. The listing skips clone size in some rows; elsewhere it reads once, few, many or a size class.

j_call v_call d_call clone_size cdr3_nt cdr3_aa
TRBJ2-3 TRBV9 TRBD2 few TGTGCCAGCAGCGTAGGGGTGCTAGCGGGAGCCACTGATACGCAGTATTTT CASSVGVLAGATDTQYF
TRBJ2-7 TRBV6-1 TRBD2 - TGTGCCAGCAGTGAAGCGCTAGGACTAGCGGGAAACTTGTACGAGCAGTACTTC CASSEALGLAGNLYEQYF
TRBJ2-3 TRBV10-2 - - TGCGCCAGCAGGGGGGCTAGCCGGGGTGGGGCAGATACGCAGTATTTT CASRGASRGGADTQYF
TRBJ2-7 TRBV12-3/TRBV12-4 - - TGTGCCAGCAGTCGCGCGGGGGAGCAGTACTTC CASSRAGEQYF
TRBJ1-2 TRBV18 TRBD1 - TGTGCCAGCTCAAAAACCGGGACAGCCAATGGCTACACCTTC CASSKTGTANGYTF
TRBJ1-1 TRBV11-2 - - TGTGCCAGCAGTTCCAGGGGGAACACTGAAGCTTTCTTT CASSSRGNTEAFF
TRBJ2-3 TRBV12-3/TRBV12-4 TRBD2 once TGTGCCAGCAGTCTCGGTAGGAGCGGGAGTTGGTATTTT CASSLGRSGSWYF
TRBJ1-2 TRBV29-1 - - TGCAGCGCCGACTATGGCTACACCTTC CSADYGYTF
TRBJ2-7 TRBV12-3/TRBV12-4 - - TGTGCCAGCAGACTTAGAGCTTACGAGCAGTACTTC CASRLRAYEQYF
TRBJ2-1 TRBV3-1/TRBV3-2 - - TGTGCCAGCAGCCAAGATGGTGGGACATCCTTTGAGCAGTTCTTC CASSQDGGTSFEQFF
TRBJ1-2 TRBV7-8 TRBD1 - TGTGCCAGCAGCTTAAGGAGGACAGGGGACGGCTACACCTTC CASSLRRTGDGYTF
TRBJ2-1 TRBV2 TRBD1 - TGTGCCAGCGGGCGGGACAGGGCCTACAATGAGCAGTTCTTC CASGRDRAYNEQFF
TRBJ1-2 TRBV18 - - TGTGCCAGCTCACCGGCAGGCCCAAATAACTATGGCTACACCTTC CASSPAGPNNYGYTF
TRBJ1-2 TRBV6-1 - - TGTGCCAGCAGTGAAGCTGGGAGTTATGGCTACACCTTC CASSEAGSYGYTF
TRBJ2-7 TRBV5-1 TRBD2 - TGCGCCAGCAGCTTGGTGCGAGCGGGAGGGGACCACGAGCAGTACTTC CASSLVRAGGDHEQYF
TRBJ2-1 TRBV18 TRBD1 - TGTGCCAGCTCACCCCCCGGACAGGGTAATACGGATGAGCAGTTCTTC CASSPPGQGNTDEQFF
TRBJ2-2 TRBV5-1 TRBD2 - TGCGCCAGCAGCTTCCCCAGGCTAGCGGGAGGGCCAGGCACCGGGGAGCTGTTTTTT CASSFPRLAGGPGTGELFF
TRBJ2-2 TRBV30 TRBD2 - TGTGCCTGGAGTGGACTAGCGGGTCCCGGGGAGCTGTTTTTT CAWSGLAGPGELFF
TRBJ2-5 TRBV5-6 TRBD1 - TGTGCCAGCAGCCTGACAGGGGTACGCGAGACCCAGTACTTC CASSLTGVRETQYF